This entry lists 12 T cell receptor beta chains sequenced from one sample in a study of shared clonotypes between healthy human individuals. Assay: immunoSEQ multiplex PCR; the TCRdb copy retains only in-frame clones and omits some. The table has about 2,200,000 clones, 85% to 95% seen once. It was CD45RO-negative cells, positively selected for CCR7, that made up naive CD8 cells, with terminally differentiated effector memory CD45RA+ cells excluded. Sequencing was done on a sample of naive CD8+ T cells from PBMCs. The origin of the receptors is a man between 18 and 29 years old in good health. Some clones in this sample may be carry-over from other donors' samples.

V gene TRBV27 combines with J gene TRBJ2-7; perhaps TRBD1 as D (5 bases). Germline-derived CDR1 and CDR2 are MNHEY and SMNVEV (reference sequence). The CDR3 is 14 amino acids. V was pared by 6 bases and J by 4 bases, with 16 bases between. The CDR3 sequence: CASRSPGPLYEQYF. The CDR3 DNA sequence: TGTGCCAGCAGAAGCCCAGGGCCCCTATACGAGCAGTACTTC.

The chain combines TRBV6-1 with TRBJ2-7, with D possibly matching TRBD1 (6 bases). This CDR3 contains 14 residues. Looked up from germline, CDR1 is MNHNS and CDR2 is SASEGT. The V end was cut by 2 bases, the J end by 7 bases, with 15 bases between. CDR3: CASSEYMARGEQYF. The CDR3 region has the DNA TGTGCCAGCAGTGAATATATGGCGAGGGGGGAGCAGTACTTC.

V and J are TRBV4-1 and TRBJ1-1; D is possibly TRBD1 (6 bases). Germline assignment: CDR1 MGHRA and CDR2 YSYEKL. The length of the CDR3 is 14 residues. V was trimmed by 2 bases and J by 5 bases, leaving 12 bases between them. The CDR3 DNA reads TGCGCCAGCAGCCAAAGGGGGTCAGGGACTGAAGCTTTCTTT. This sequence encodes CASSQRGSGTEAFF.

This clone was counted a single time. The chain has TRBV19 and TRBJ1-5; 8 nucleotides line up with TRBD1. V gave up 6 bases and J gave up 6 bases; unmatched junction bases: 13. The V gene's germline CDR1 is LNHDA and CDR2 SQIVND (reference sequence). The CDR3 totals 16 residues. The CDR3 loop reads CASSGQGPQGIQPQHF. The CDR3 DNA reads as TGTGCCAGTAGCGGACAGGGCCCTCAAGGAATTCAGCCCCAGCATTTT.

The chain combines TRBV5-8 with TRBJ2-1; D may be TRBD2 (6 bases). V shed 4 bases and J shed 8 bases, with 19 bases lying between them. CDR1 and CDR2 (germline): SGHTS, YDEGEE. The CDR3 is made up of 15 amino acids. The CDR3, as DNA: TGTGCCAGCAGCCCCGGGACTGCAAGTCGGGATGAGCAGTTCTTC. The encoded protein is CASSPGTASRDEQFF. The full variable domain, rest sourced from reference TRBV5-8 and TRBJ2-1, is EAGVTQSPTHLIKTRGQQATLRCSPISGHTSVYWYQQALGLGLQFLLWYDEGEERNRGNFPPRFSGRQFPNYSSELNVNALELEDSALYLCASSPGTASRDEQFFGPGTRLTVL.

On this clone itself: Other DNA sequences from this sample encode an identical CDR3 as well. CDR3: CASSSGLLNTEAFF. DNA for the CDR3: TGTGCCAGCAGTTCAGGACTGCTGAACACTGAAGCTTTCTTT. V is TRBV27 and J is TRBJ1-1; D uncertain. V lost 4 bases, J lost 0 bases, and 9 bases lay in between. Germline CDR1 and CDR2: MNHEY and SMNVEV (reference sequence). CDR3 length: 14 amino acids.

The chain links TRBV7-8 to TRBJ2-1; D is possibly TRBD2 (7 bases). CDR3 length equals 15 residues. In germline, CDR1 is SGHVS, CDR2 FQNEAQ. V was clipped by 0 bases and J by 6 bases, with 12 bases between them. The CDR3 coding sequence is TGTGCCAGCAGCTTAGCCGGGGGGCAGGTCAATGAGCAGTTCTTC. It translates to CASSLAGGQVNEQFF.

For this clone: Other DNA sequences in the sample encode the same CDR3. The chain's CDR3 is CASSLSPTYEQYF. The CDR3 DNA reads TGTGCCAGCAGCTTGTCCCCTACCTACGAGCAGTACTTC. The rearrangement uses TRBV5-4 and TRBJ2-7; D gene ambiguous. Deletions cut 1 base from V and 2 bases from J, with 7 bases between. The CDR3 has 13 residues. CDR1 and CDR2 from the germline V gene are SGHNT and YYREEE (reference sequence). The variable domain in full, completed from reference TRBV5-4 and TRBJ2-7, reads ETGVTQSPTHLIKTRGQQVTLRCSSQSGHNTVSWYQQALGQGPQFIFQYYREEENGRGNFPPRFSGLQFPNYSSELNVNALELDDSALYLCASSLSPTYEQYFGPGTRLTVT.

The chain employs TRBV6-4 and TRBJ2-1; TRBD1 matches 10 bases. J was trimmed by 3 bases and V by 2 bases; bases with no gene match: 1. The CDR3 is 15 amino acids. CDR1 is MRHNA and CDR2 is SNTAGT in the germline V gene. The CDR3 protein is CASSDRDRGYNEQFF. DNA of the CDR3: TGTGCCAGCAGTGACCGGGACAGGGGCTACAATGAGCAGTTCTTC.

This chain connects TRBV21-1 to TRBJ2-7; the D segment call TRBD2 is taken from the table without a DNA check. TRBV21-1 is flagged as a pseudogene. This CDR3 is built from 15 residues. The CDR3 is CASSRSGKSLGEQYF. CDR3 in DNA: TGTGCCAGCAGCAGATCCGGGAAGAGTCTCGGCGAGCAGTACTTC.

V is TRBV10-3 and J is TRBJ2-7, with TRBD1 matching over 9 bases. J was trimmed by 5 bases and V by 4 bases; bases with no gene match: 3. Germline CDR1 is ENHRY and CDR2 is SYGVKD. CDR3 length: 13 amino acids. The CDR3 spells CAISAGTGHEQYF. CDR3 sequence (DNA): TGTGCCATCAGTGCCGGGACAGGGCACGAGCAGTACTTC.

The chain has TRBV5-6 and TRBJ2-1, with 11 bases lining up with TRBD2. V was clipped by 4 bases and J by 2 bases; unmatched bases: 5. CDR1 is SGHDT, CDR2 YYEEEE, per germline. The CDR3 is 16 amino acids. CDR3 sequence (DNA): TGTGCCAGCAGCGAACGACTAGCGGGGACCTACAATGAGCAGTTCTTC. Protein: CASSERLAGTYNEQFF.